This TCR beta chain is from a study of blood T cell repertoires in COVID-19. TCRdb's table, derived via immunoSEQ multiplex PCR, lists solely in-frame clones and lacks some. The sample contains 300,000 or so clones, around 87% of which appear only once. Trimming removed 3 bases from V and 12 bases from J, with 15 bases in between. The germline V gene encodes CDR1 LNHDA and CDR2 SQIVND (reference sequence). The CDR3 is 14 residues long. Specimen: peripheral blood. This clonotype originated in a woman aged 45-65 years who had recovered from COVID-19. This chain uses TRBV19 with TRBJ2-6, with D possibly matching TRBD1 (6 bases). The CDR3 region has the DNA TGTGCCAGTAGTATTTTGACAGGCGCCGGCGTCCTGACTTTC. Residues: CASSILTGAGVLTF.